Following are 17 T cell receptor beta chains from one sample sequenced in a study of T cell responses to AZD1222 COVID-19 vaccine. The repertoire was sequenced with immunoSEQ multiplex PCR; TCRdb's copy has only in-frame clones and lacks some. The sample contains 130,000 or so clones, approximately 95% of which appear only once. The specimen was peripheral blood, collected on day 0 of MenACWY control vaccination. The source is an adult in good health.

This rearrangement joins TRBV6-2 or TRBV6-3 to TRBJ1-5; 7 bases are a match to TRBD1. The CDR3 has 16 residues. CDR1 and CDR2 from the germline V gene are MNHEY and SVGEGT. V shed 6 bases, J shed 3 bases, and the junction held 11 bases outside the gene matches. CDR3 protein: CASSFLPGQNNQPQHF. For the CDR3, the DNA is TGTGCCAGCAGCTTTTTGCCGGGACAGAACAATCAGCCCCAGCATTTT.

The chain joins TRBV7-9 to TRBJ2-3; D not certain. Trimming stripped 2 bases from V and 6 bases from J, with 3 bases between. From germline, CDR1 is SEHNR and CDR2 FQNEAQ (reference sequence). The CDR3 extends over 11 amino acids. As DNA, the CDR3 is TGTGCCAGCAGCTTAATGGATACGCAGTATTTT. It is translated as CASSLMDTQYF.

This sequence joins TRBV20-1 and TRBJ1-1; D remains ambiguous. Between the trimmed V and J ends, which lost 6 bases and 5 bases, there was a span of 10 bases. Germline lookup yields CDR1 DFQATT and CDR2 SNEGSKA (reference sequence). This CDR3 has 11 residues. The CDR3 region is CSALGRTEAFF. The DNA of the CDR3 is TGCAGTGCCCTGGGTAGGACTGAAGCTTTCTTT.

The chain links TRBV12-3 or TRBV12-4 to TRBJ1-1; D unclear. The CDR3 covers 12 residues. The germline V and J ends were trimmed by 7 bases and 7 bases, with 13 bases remaining between them. CDR3 sequence: CASTKVPVEAFF. CDR3 bases: TGTGCCAGCACAAAGGTACCAGTTGAAGCTTTCTTT.

This chain links TRBV2 with TRBJ2-7, with a possible D match to TRBD1 (5 bases). Per germline, CDR1 SNHLY and CDR2 FYNNEI. The germline V and J ends were trimmed by 9 bases and 3 bases, with 21 bases remaining between them. The CDR3 has 15 residues. CDR3 loop: CARNSFQGKGYEQYF. The CDR3 DNA is TGTGCCAGAAACTCCTTTCAGGGCAAGGGCTACGAGCAGTACTTC.

This chain connects TRBV15 to TRBJ2-1; D is tentatively TRBD1 or TRBD2 (6 bases each). This CDR3 has 14 residues. With 3 bases removed from V and 3 bases from J, the gap between germline ends came to 9 bases. Germline CDR1 is LNHNV and CDR2 is YYDKDF (reference sequence). CDR3 nucleotide sequence: TGTGCCACCAGCAGGGAGGGGGTCTACAATGAGCAGTTCTTC. This codes for CATSREGVYNEQFF.

The gene calls are TRBV10-3 and TRBJ1-1; 7 bases match TRBD1. The V segment lost 5 bases and the J segment 3 bases; nucleotides outside the gene matches: 3. The CDR3 loop spans 13 amino acids. The germline V gene has CDR1 ENHRY and CDR2 SYGVKD. CDR3: CAISTDRDTEAFF. In DNA, the CDR3 is TGTGCCATCAGTACCGACAGGGACACTGAAGCTTTCTTT.

This chain uses TRBV7-2 with TRBJ2-1, with TRBD2 matching over 7 bases. CDR1 is SGHTA, CDR2 FQGNSA, per germline. J gave up 7 bases and V 5 bases, and 14 bases lay outside the gene matches. The length of the CDR3 is 16 residues. The DNA of the CDR3 is TGTGCCAGCAGCCCCGAAGGGACTACCGTTCATAATGAGCAGTTCTTC. Translated, it gives CASSPEGTTVHNEQFF. The full variable domain, rest sourced from reference TRBV7-2 and TRBJ2-1, is GAGVSQSPSNKVTEKGKDVELRCDPISGHTALYWYRQSLGQGLEFLIYFQGNSAPDKSGLPSDRFSAERTGGSVSTLTIQRTQQEDSAVYLCASSPEGTTVHNEQFFGPGTRLTVL.

The V gene is TRBV13, the J gene TRBJ2-2; 9 bases map to TRBD2. J lost 5 bases, V lost 1 base, and 26 bases had no gene match. There are 23 residues in the CDR3. Germline loops: CDR1 PRHDT, CDR2 FYEKMQ (reference sequence). This CDR3 is CASSLERVSGLAGSIGLTGELFF. The CDR3 DNA sequence: TGTGCCAGCAGCTTAGAACGTGTATCCGGGCTAGCGGGGTCCATAGGATTAACCGGGGAGCTGTTTTTT.

The J gene is TRBJ1-2, the V gene TRBV5-6, with a weak D call TRBD1 (5 bases). The CDR3 contains 11 residues. The germline V gene has CDR1 SGHDT and CDR2 YYEEEE. V was pared by 5 bases and J by 8 bases, with 10 bases between. The CDR3 DNA sequence: TGTGCCAGCAGGGGGGACGGCGGCTACACCTTC. Translated: CASRGDGGYTF.

The chain recombines TRBV27 with TRBJ2-1; D ambiguous. With 1 base removed from V and 1 base from J, the gap between germline ends came to 17 bases. Germline V gene sequence: CDR1 MNHEY, CDR2 SMNVEV (reference sequence). This CDR3 region has 18 residues. DNA of the CDR3: TGTGCCAGCAGTTTATTCACAAGTCAGGTTCGATCCTACAATGAGCAGTTCTTC. Translated: CASSLFTSQVRSYNEQFF.

In this sample, this clone turned up once. The chain joins TRBV18 to TRBJ1-1; a weak D match, TRBD1 (5 bases). Germline V gives CDR1 KGHSH, CDR2 LQKENI. Trimming cost V 1 base and J 6 bases, with 18 bases left between them. This CDR3 has 16 amino acids. This CDR3 reads CASSPQSGRVGSEAFF. The CDR3 DNA is TGTGCCAGCTCACCACAGTCAGGCAGGGTTGGCTCTGAAGCTTTCTTT.

The rearrangement uses TRBV7-9 and TRBJ1-1; 7 nucleotides line up with TRBD1. With V trimmed by 5 bases and J by 5 bases, 11 bases remained unmatched. From germline, CDR1 is SEHNR and CDR2 FQNEAQ (reference sequence). There are 15 residues in the CDR3. The CDR3 reads CASSPGDRVLTEAFF. The CDR3 DNA reads as TGTGCCAGCAGCCCAGGCGACAGGGTATTAACTGAAGCTTTCTTT.

The J gene is TRBJ1-2, the V gene TRBV2; D is unresolved. The CDR3 has 11 amino acids. V was clipped by 9 bases and J by 5 bases, with 10 bases between them. Germline CDR1 is SNHLY and CDR2 is FYNNEI. CDR3 loop: CASDPTYGYTF. CDR3 nucleotides: TGTGCCAGTGACCCTACTTATGGCTACACCTTC. The complete variable domain, with remaining parts taken from reference TRBV2 and TRBJ1-2, reads EPEVTQTPSHQVTQMGQEVILRCVPISNHLYFYWYRQILGQKVEFLVSFYNNEISEKSEIFDDQFSVERPDGSNFTLKIRSTKLEDSAMYFCASDPTYGYTFGSGTRLTVV.

In its sample, this clone was seen once. V gene TRBV7-3 combines with J gene TRBJ1-3, with D hard to call. Germline-derived CDR1 and CDR2 are SGHTA and FQGTGA. Trimming removed 5 bases at V and 4 bases at J, with 15 bases between. CDR3 size: 15 residues. For the CDR3, the DNA is TGTGCCAGCAGCCTACGGACTGGACCCGGAAACACCATATATTTT. This translates into CASSLRTGPGNTIYF.

This rearrangement joins TRBV24-1 to TRBJ1-4, with D tentatively TRBD1 (5 bases). V lost 9 bases and J lost 8, with 18 bases in between. This CDR3 has 14 residues. The V gene's germline CDR1 is KGHDR and CDR2 SFDVKD. The CDR3 nucleotides read TGTGCCACCGGGGACGGAAGGGAGAGGGAAAAACTGTTTTTT. This codes for CATGDGREREKLFF.

The chain joins TRBV5-1 to TRBJ2-2; maybe TRBD1 (6 bases). Germline CDR1 is SGHRS and CDR2 is YFSETQ. The CDR3 length is 15 residues. Trimming took 2 bases from V and 4 from J, leaving 12 bases between them. CDR3 DNA: TGCGCCAGCAGCTTACCACAGGGCTCCACCGGGGAGCTGTTTTTT. This translates into CASSLPQGSTGELFF.